This T cell receptor beta chain stems from a study of blood T cell repertoires in COVID-19. The V gene lost 7 bases and the J gene lost 2 bases, with 14 bases spanning the gap. Germline-derived CDR1 and CDR2 are LNHDA and SQIVND (reference sequence). The CDR3 totals 14 residues. Some clones are missing from TCRdb's copy, which holds only in-frame ones; the method was immunoSEQ multiplex PCR. The sample contains some 110,000 clones, about 85% of which appear only once. This clone appeared once. This clonotype was sampled from a man aged 50 or older with acute or convalescent COVID-19. The V call is TRBV19, the J call TRBJ2-5; D uncertain. Sequencing was carried out using peripheral blood. The CDR3 DNA follows: TGTGCCAGTACCTCAACGTGGCGGCAAGAGACCCAGTACTTC. Translating it yields CASTSTWRQETQYF.